The source of this T cell receptor (beta chain) is a study of T cell repertoires in cytomegalovirus infection. Study at large: CMV infection and matching HLA type were both indicated by public TCR beta signatures.

One entry per CDR3 protein, called by TCRdb with MiXCR from the reads. The repertoire includes just under 300,000 distinct CDR3 sequences, about 9.2% of them detected once, and approximately 2.3% sits in the top ten. As concerns this clonotype: Its matching antigen is unknown.

General study results and limits: Of the TCR beta families, the public ones yielded a cumulative frequency that identified carriers of CMV plus the relevant HLA. Ex vivo responses were dominated by HLA-C-restricted CMV-specific TCR beta clonotypes.

Sequencing was carried out using PBMCs. This TCR derives from a human donor in good health (CMV status not recorded). Some clones in this sample may be carry-over from other donors' samples.

The DNA of the CDR3 is TGCAGCGCCGAGACAGGGGCGGAAAACTATGGCTACACCTTC. Its translation: CSAETGAENYGYTF. The V call is TRBV29-1, the J call TRBJ1-2, with 8 bases fitting TRBD1. CDR1 SQVTM and CDR2 ANQGSEA come from the germline V gene. The V segment lost 7 bases and the J segment 2 bases; nucleotides outside the gene matches: 9. This CDR3 has 14 amino acids.